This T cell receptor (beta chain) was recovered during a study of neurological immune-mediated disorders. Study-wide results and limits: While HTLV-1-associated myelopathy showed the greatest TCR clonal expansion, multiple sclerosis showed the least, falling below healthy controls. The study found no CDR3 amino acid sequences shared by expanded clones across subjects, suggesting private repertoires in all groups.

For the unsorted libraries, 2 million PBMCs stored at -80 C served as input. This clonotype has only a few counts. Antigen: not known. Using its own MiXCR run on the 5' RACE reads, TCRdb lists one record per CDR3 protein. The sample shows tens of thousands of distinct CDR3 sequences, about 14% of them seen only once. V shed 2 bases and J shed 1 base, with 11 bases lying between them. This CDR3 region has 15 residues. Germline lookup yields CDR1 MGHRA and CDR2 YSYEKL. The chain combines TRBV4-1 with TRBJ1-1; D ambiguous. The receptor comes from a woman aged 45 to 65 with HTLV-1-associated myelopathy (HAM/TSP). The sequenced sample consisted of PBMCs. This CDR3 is CASSQLSAGNTEAFF. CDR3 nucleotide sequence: TGCGCCAGCAGCCAATTGTCAGCGGGGAACACTGAAGCTTTCTTT.